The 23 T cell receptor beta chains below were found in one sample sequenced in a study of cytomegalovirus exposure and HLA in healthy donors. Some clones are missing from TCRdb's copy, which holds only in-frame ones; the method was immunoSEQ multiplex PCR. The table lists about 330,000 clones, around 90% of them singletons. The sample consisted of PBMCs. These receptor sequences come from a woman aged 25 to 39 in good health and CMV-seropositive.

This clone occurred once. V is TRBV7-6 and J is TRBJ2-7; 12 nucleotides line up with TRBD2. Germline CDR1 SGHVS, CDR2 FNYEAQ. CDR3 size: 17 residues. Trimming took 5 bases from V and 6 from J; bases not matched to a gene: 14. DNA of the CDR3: TGTGCCAGCAGCCGACTAGCGGGAGCGGGACCGGGGGGCGAGCAGTACTTC. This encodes CASSRLAGAGPGGEQYF.

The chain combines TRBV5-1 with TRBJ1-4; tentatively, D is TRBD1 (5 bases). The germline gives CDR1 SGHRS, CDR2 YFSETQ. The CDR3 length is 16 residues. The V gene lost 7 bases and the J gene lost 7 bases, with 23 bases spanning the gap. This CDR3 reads CASSGTPTKGSEKLFF. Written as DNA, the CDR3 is TGCGCCAGCTCCGGGACCCCGACAAAGGGTAGTGAAAAACTGTTTTTT.

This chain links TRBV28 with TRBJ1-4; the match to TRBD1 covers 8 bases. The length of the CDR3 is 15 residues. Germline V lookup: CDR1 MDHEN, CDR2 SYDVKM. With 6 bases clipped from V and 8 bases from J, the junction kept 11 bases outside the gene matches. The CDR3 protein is CASRPGDRQGEKLFF. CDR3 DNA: TGTGCCAGCAGACCCGGGGACAGGCAAGGAGAAAAACTGTTTTTT.

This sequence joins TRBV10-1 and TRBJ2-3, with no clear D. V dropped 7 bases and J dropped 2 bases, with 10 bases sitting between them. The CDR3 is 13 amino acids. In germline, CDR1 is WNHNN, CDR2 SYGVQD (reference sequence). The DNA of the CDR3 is TGCGCCAGCACAAAGGGCCCCACAGATACGCAGTATTTT. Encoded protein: CASTKGPTDTQYF.

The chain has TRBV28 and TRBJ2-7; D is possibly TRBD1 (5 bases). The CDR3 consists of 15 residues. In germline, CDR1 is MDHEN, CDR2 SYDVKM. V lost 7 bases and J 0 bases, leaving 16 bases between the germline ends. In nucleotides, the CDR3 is TGTGCCAGCAATCTAGTGAGAAGGGGCTCCTACGAGCAGTACTTC. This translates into CASNLVRRGSYEQYF.

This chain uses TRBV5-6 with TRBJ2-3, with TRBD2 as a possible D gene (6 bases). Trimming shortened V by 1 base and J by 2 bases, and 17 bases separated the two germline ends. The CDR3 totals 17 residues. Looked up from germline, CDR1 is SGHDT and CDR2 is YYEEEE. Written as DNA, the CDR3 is TGTGCCAGCAGCTTGTGGTTGGGACTTTCGTCCACAGATACGCAGTATTTT. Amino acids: CASSLWLGLSSTDTQYF.

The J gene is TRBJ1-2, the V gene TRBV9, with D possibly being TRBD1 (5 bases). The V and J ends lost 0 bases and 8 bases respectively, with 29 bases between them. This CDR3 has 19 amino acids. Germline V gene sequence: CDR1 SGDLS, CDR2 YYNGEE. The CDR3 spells CASSVGTRVLRAGPFGYTF. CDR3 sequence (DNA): TGTGCCAGCAGCGTAGGGACCCGGGTTCTGAGGGCAGGGCCCTTCGGCTACACCTTC.

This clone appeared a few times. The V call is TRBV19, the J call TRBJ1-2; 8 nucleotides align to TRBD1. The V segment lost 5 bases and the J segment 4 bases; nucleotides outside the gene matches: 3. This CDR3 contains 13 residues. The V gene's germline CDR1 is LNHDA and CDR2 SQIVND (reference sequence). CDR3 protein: CASSFGQGYGYTF. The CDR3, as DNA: TGTGCCAGTAGTTTCGGACAGGGCTATGGCTACACCTTC.

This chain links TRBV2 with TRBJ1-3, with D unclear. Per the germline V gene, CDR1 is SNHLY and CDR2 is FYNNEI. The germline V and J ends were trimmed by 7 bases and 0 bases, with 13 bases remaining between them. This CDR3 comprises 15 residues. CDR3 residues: CASTSSSASGNTIYF. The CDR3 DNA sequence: TGTGCCAGCACCAGCAGCTCCGCCTCTGGAAACACCATATATTTT.

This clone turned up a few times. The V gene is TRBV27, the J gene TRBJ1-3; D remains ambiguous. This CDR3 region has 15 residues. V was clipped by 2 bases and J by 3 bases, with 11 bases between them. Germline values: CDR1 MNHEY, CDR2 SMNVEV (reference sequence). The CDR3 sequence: CASSLSRGGGNTIYF. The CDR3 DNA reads TGTGCCAGCAGTTTAAGCAGAGGCGGTGGAAACACCATATATTTT.

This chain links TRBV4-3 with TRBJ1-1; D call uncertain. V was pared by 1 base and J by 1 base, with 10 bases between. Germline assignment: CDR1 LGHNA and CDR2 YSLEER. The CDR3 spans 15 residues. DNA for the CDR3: TGCGCCAGCAGCCAAGTTGGCAGGCCGAACACTGAAGCTTTCTTT. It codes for CASSQVGRPNTEAFF.

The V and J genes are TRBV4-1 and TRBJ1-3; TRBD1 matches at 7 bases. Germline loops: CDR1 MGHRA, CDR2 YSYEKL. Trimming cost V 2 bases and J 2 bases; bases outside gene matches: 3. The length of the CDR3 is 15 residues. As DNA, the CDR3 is TGCGCCAGCAGCCAATCCGGGACAGCTGGAAACACCATATATTTT. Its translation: CASSQSGTAGNTIYF.

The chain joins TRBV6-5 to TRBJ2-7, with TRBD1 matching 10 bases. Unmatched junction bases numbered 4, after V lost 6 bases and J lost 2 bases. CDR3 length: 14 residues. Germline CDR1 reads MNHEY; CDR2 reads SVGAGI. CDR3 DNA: TGTGCCAGCAGCGGGACAGGGGTAACCTACGAGCAGTACTTC. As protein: CASSGTGVTYEQYF.

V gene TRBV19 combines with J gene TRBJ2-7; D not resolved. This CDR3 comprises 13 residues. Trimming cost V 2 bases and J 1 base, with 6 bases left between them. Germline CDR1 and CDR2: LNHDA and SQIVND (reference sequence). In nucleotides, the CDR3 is TGTGCCAGTAGTATAAGCGAGTCCTACGAGCAGTACTTC. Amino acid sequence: CASSISESYEQYF. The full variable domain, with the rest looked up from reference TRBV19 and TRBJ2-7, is DGGITQSPKYLFRKEGQNVTLSCEQNLNHDAMYWYRQDPGQGLRLIYYSQIVNDFQKGDIAEGYSVSREKKESFPLTVTSAQKNPTAFYLCASSISESYEQYFGPGTRLTVT.

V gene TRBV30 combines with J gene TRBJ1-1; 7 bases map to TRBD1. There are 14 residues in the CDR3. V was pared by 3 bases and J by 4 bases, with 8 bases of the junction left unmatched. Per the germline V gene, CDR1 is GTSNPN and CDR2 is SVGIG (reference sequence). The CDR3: CAWRIQGPGTEAFF. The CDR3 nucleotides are TGTGCCTGGAGGATACAGGGGCCAGGCACTGAAGCTTTCTTT.

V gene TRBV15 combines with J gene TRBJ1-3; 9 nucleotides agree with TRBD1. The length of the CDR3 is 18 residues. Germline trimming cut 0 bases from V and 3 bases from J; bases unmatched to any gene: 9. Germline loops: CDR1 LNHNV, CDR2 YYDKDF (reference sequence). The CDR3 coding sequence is TGTGCCACCAGCAGAGATCATACGACAGGGGGAGGTGGAAACACCATATATTTT. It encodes CATSRDHTTGGGGNTIYF.

CDR3 DNA sequence: TGCGCCAGCAGCCTCAGCGGGGAGGTTCGGGAGACCCAGTACTTC. Translated: CASSLSGEVRETQYF. The chain couples TRBV4-3 to TRBJ2-5; 7 positions agree with TRBD2. Germline V CDR1 and CDR2: LGHNA, YSLEER. CDR3 length: 15 amino acids. Germline trimming cut 4 bases from V and 5 bases from J; bases unmatched to any gene: 10.

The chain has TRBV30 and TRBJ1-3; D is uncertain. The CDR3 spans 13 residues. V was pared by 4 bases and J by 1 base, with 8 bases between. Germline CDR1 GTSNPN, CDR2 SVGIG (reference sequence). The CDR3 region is CAWTLNSGNTIYF. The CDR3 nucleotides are TGTGCCTGGACCTTAAATTCTGGAAACACCATATATTTT.

The CDR3 nucleotides are TGTGCCAGCACCGCAAATTTGGGGGCGGTTTTGGCTGGCTACACCTTC. Its translation: CASTANLGAVLAGYTF. The chain couples TRBV28 to TRBJ1-2, with D maybe TRBD1 (6 bases). Germline V gene lookup returns CDR1 MDHEN and CDR2 SYDVKM. The CDR3 contains 16 residues. Trimming stripped 7 bases from V and 7 bases from J, with 25 bases between.

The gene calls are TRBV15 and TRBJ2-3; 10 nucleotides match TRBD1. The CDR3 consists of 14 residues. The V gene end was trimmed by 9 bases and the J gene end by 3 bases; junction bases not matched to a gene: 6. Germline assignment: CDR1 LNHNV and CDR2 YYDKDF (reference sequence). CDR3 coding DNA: TGTGCCACAGTTGGACAGGGGGTTACAGATACGCAGTATTTT. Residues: CATVGQGVTDTQYF.

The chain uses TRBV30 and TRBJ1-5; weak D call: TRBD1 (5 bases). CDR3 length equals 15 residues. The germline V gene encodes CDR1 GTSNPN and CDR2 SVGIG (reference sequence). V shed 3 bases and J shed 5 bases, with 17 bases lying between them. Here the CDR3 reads CAWREGFRQDQPQHF. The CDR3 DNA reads TGTGCCTGGAGGGAGGGGTTCCGGCAGGATCAGCCCCAGCATTTT. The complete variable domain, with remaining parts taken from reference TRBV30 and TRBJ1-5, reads SQTIHQWPATLVQPVGSPLSLECTVEGTSNPNLYWYRQAAGRGLQLLFYSVGIGQISSEVPQNLSASRPQDRQFILSSKKLLLSDSGFYLCAWREGFRQDQPQHFGDGTRLSIL.

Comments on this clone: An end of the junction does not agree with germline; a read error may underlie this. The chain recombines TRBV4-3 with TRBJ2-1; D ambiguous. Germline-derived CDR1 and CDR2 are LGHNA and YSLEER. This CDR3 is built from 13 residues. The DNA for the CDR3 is TGCGCCAGCAGCCAAGAGGGCAGTACGGAGCCGTTCTTC. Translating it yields CASSQEGSTEPFF.

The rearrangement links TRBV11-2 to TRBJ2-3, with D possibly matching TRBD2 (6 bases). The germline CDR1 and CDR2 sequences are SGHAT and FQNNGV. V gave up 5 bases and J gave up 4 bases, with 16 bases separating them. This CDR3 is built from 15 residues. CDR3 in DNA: TGTGCCAGCAGCCCGATGGAGGGCTGGGCAGATACGCAGTATTTT. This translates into CASSPMEGWADTQYF.